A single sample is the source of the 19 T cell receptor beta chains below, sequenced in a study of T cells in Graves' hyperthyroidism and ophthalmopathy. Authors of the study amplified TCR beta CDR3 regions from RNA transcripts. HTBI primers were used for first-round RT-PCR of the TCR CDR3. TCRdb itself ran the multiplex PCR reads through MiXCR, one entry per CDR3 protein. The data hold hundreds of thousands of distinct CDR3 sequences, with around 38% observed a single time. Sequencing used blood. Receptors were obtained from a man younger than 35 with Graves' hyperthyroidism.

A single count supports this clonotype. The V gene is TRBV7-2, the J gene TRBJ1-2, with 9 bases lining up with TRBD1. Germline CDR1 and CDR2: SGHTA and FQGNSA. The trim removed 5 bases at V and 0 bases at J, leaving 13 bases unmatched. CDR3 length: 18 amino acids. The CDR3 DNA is TGTGCCAGCAGCCAAGGACAGGGGCCGCTTCGAGCTAACTATGGCTACACCTTC. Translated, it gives CASSQGQGPLRANYGYTF.

This CDR3 is CASSRGQGLITEAFF. The CDR3 coding sequence is TGTGCCAGCAGCCGCGGACAGGGTTTAATTACTGAAGCTTTCTTT. This sequence joins TRBV7-6 and TRBJ1-1; 8 bases line up with TRBD1. The CDR3 loop spans 15 amino acids. Trimming at V came to 5 bases and at J to 5 bases, leaving 10 bases not matched to a gene. CDR1 SGHVS and CDR2 FNYEAQ come from the germline V gene.

CDR3 residues: CASSLEGRVADTQYF. The DNA for the CDR3 is TGTGCCAGCAGCTTAGAGGGGAGGGTGGCCGATACGCAGTATTTT. V usage is TRBV7-6 and J usage is TRBJ2-3; 7 bases agree with TRBD2. CDR3 size: 15 residues. The germline gives CDR1 SGHVS, CDR2 FNYEAQ. Germline trimming cut 1 base from V and 6 bases from J; bases unmatched to any gene: 7. Based on the CDR3 plus reference TRBV7-6 and TRBJ2-3, the full variable domain is GAGVSQSPRYKVTKRGQDVALRCDPISGHVSLYWYRQALGQGPEFLTYFNYEAQQDKSGLPNDRFSAERPEGSISTLTIQRTEQRDSAMYRCASSLEGRVADTQYFGPGTRLTVL.

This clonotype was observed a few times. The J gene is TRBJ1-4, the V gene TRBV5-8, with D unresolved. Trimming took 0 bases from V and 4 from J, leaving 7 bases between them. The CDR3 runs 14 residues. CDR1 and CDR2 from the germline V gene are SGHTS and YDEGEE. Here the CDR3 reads CASSLEGYNEKLFF. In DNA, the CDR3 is TGTGCCAGCAGCTTGGAAGGTTATAATGAAAAACTGTTTTTT.

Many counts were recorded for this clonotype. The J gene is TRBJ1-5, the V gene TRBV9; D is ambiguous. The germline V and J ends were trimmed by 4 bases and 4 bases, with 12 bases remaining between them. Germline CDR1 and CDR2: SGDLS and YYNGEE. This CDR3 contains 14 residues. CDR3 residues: CASSSRGVNQPQHF. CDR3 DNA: TGTGCCAGCAGCTCCCGAGGAGTGAATCAGCCCCAGCATTTT.

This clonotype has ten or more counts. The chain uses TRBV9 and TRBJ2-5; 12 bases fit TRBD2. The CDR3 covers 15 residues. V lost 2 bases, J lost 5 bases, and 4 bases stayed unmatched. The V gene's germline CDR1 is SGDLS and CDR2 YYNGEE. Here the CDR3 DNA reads TGTGCCAGCAGCGTGGGTCTAGCGGGGGGGGAGACCCAGTACTTC. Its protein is CASSVGLAGGETQYF.

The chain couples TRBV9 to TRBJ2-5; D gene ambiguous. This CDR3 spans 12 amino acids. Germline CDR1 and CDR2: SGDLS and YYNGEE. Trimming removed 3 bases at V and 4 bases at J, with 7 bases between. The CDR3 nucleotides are TGTGCCAGCAGCGACAGACCAGAGACCCAGTACTTC. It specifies CASSDRPETQYF.

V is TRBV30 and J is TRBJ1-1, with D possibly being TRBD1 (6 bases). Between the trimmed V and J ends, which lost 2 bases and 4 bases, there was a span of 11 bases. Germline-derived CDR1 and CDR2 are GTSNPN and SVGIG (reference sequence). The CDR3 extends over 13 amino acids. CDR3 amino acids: CAWSTQGSTEAFF. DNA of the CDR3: TGTGCCTGGAGTACACAGGGTAGCACTGAAGCTTTCTTT.

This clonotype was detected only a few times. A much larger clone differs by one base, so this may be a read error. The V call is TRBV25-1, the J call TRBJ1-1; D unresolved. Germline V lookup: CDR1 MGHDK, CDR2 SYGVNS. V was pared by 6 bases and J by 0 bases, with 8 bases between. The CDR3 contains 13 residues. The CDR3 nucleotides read TGTGCCAGCAGCCGAGTCATGAACACTGAAGCTTTCTTT. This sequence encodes CASSRVMNTEAFF.

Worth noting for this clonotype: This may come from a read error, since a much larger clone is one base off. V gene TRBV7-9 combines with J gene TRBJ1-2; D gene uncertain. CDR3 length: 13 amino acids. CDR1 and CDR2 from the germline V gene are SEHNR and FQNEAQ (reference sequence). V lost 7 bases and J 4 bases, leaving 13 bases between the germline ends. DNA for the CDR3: TGTGCCAGCATCCCTGACGCCTTCTATGGCTACACCTTC. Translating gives CASIPDAFYGYTF.

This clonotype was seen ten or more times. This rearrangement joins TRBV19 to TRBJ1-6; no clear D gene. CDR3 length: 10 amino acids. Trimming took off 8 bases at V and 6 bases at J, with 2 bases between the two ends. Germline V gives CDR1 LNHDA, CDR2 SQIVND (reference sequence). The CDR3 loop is CASRNSPLHF. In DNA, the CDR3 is TGTGCCAGTCGTAATTCACCCCTCCACTTT.

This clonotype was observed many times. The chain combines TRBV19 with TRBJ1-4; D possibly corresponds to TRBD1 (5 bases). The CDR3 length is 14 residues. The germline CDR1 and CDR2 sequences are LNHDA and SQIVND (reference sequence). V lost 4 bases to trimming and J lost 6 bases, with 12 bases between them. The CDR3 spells CASSTPGTDEKLFF. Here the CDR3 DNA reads TGTGCCAGTAGTACTCCCGGGACGGATGAAAAACTGTTTTTT.

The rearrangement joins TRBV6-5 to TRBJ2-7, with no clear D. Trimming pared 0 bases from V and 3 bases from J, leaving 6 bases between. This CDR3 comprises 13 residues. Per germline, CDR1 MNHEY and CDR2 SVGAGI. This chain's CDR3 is CASSYSPDYEQYF. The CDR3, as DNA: TGTGCCAGCAGTTACTCCCCCGACTACGAGCAGTACTTC.

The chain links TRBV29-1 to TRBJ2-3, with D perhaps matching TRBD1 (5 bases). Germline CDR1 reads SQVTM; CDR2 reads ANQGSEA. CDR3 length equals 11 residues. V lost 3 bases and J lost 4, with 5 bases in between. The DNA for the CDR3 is TGCAGCGTTGACAGGGCAGATACGCAGTATTTT. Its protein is CSVDRADTQYF.

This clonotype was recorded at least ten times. The CDR3 loop is CASSFRQGSYTF. The CDR3 coding sequence is TGTGCCAGCAGCTTTCGACAGGGGAGCTACACCTTC. The chain couples TRBV5-6 to TRBJ1-2; 8 nucleotides line up with TRBD1. The V gene's germline CDR1 is SGHDT and CDR2 YYEEEE. With 2 bases clipped from V and 9 bases from J, the junction kept 3 bases outside the gene matches. This CDR3 has 12 residues.

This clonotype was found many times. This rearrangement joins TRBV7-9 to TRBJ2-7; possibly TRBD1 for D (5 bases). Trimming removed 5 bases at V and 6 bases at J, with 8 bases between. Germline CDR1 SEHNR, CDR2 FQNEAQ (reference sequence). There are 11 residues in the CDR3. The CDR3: CASSQGVEQYF. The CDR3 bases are TGTGCCAGCAGCCAAGGGGTCGAGCAGTACTTC.

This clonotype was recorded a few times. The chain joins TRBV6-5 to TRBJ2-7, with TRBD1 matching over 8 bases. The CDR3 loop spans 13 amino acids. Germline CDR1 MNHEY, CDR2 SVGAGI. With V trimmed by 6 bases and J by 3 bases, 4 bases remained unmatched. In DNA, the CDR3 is TGTGCCAGCAGATCGGACAGGGACTACGAGCAGTACTTC. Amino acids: CASRSDRDYEQYF.

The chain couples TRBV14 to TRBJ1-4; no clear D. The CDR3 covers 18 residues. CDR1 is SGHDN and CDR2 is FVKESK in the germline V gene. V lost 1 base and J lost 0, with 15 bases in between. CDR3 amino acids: CASSQVSGVIATNEKLFF. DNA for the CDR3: TGTGCCAGCAGCCAAGTATCCGGAGTTATTGCAACTAATGAAAAACTGTTTTTT.

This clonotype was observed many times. Here the CDR3 reads CASSPGLAVQETQYF. DNA for the CDR3: TGTGCCAGCAGCCCTGGACTAGCCGTACAAGAGACCCAGTACTTC. The rearrangement uses TRBV7-6 and TRBJ2-5; 8 bases align to TRBD2. This CDR3 has 15 amino acids. Germline assignment: CDR1 SGHVS and CDR2 FNYEAQ. The junction had 7 bases not matched to a gene; V was cut back by 5 bases and J by 2 bases.